This TCR beta chain came from a study of somatic mutations in cytotoxic T cells in rheumatoid arthritis. Whole-study context: T-cell populations stained with V beta antibodies were in some cases flow-sorted at nearly 100% purity, including V beta1+ cells that were sequenced for TCRB.

Trimming stripped 5 bases from V and 4 bases from J, with 10 bases between. This CDR3 region has 12 residues. Per the germline V gene, CDR1 is GTSNPN and CDR2 is SVGIG (reference sequence). Using immunoSEQ multiplex PCR, the repertoire was profiled, and TCRdb retains in-frame clones only, with some absent. In the table there are tens of thousands of clones, approximately 84% of which are singletons. For this clone: Antigen specificity is unknown.

Study findings and constraints: The top CD8+ clone topped 20% of CD8+ cells in about an eighth of the roughly 60 patients.

Sequencing was done on a sample of CD8+ T cells sorted from blood. The origin of this receptor is an adult with rheumatoid arthritis. This sequence joins TRBV30 and TRBJ2-3, with a possible D match to TRBD2 (5 bases). CDR3 sequence: CAWDRGADTQYF. The CDR3 bases are TGTGCCTGGGACCGGGGAGCAGATACGCAGTATTTT.